Following are 25 T cell receptor beta chains from one sample sequenced in a study of blood T cell repertoires in COVID-19. Produced via immunoSEQ multiplex PCR; TCRdb's table is partial and in-frame only. Of 150,000 to 200,000 clones listed, 88% were seen once; the top ten hold roughly 8.9%. The sample comprised PBMCs or T cells enriched from blood (not recorded which). The source is a woman aged 18 to 35 who had recovered from COVID-19.

This clone was detected a few times. The chain is built from TRBV4-2 and TRBJ1-4; 7 bases match TRBD1. Germline V gives CDR1 LGHNA, CDR2 YNFKEQ. After removal of 3 bases from V and 12 bases from J, the junction contained 4 bases not matched to a gene. CDR3 size: 12 residues. CDR3 nucleotide sequence: TGTGCCAGCAGCCATAACAGGGGAGAACTGTTTTTT. Protein product: CASSHNRGELFF.

The CDR3 protein is CASSQSGTARETQYF. CDR3 DNA: TGTGCCAGCAGCCAAAGCGGGACCGCCCGGGAGACCCAGTACTTC. The gene calls are TRBV3-1 (or the pseudogene TRBV3-2) and TRBJ2-5; the match to TRBD2 covers 7 bases. CDR3 length equals 15 residues. The germline V gene has CDR1 LGHDT and CDR2 YNNKEL (reference sequence). V was pared by 2 bases and J by 5 bases, with 8 bases of the junction left unmatched.

This chain uses TRBV29-1 with TRBJ2-1; 9 bases fit TRBD2. The CDR3 totals 11 residues. V shed 4 bases and J 10 bases; nucleotides not matched to a gene: 2. The germline gives CDR1 SQVTM, CDR2 ANQGSEA. The CDR3 reads CSVGLAGEQFF. CDR3 DNA sequence: TGCAGCGTTGGGCTAGCGGGGGAGCAGTTCTTC.

The V call is TRBV5-6, the J call TRBJ2-2, with 9 bases aligning to TRBD1. Unmatched junction bases numbered 15, after V lost 4 bases and J lost 8 bases. Germline-derived CDR1 and CDR2 are SGHDT and YYEEEE. The CDR3 is 17 residues long. The CDR3 reads CASSIPGQGVGGGELFF. The CDR3 DNA reads TGTGCCAGCAGCATCCCGGGACAGGGAGTAGGAGGTGGGGAGCTGTTTTTT.

The chain employs TRBV7-9 and TRBJ2-7; the D gene is possibly TRBD1 (6 bases). V gave up 1 base and J gave up 2 bases, with 9 bases separating them. The length of the CDR3 is 14 residues. Germline loops: CDR1 SEHNR, CDR2 FQNEAQ (reference sequence). CDR3 coding DNA: TGTGCCAGCAGCTTAGTGGACAGCCCCTACGAGCAGTACTTC. Protein: CASSLVDSPYEQYF.

This clone appeared a few times. The chain is built from TRBV5-4 and TRBJ2-7; TRBD1 is a possible D gene (7 bases). Germline V CDR1 and CDR2: SGHNT, YYREEE (reference sequence). V dropped 4 bases and J dropped 3 bases, with 17 bases sitting between them. The CDR3 extends over 15 amino acids. DNA of the CDR3: TGTGCCAGCAGCCCCCGGGGCAGGGGGGACTACGAGCAGTACTTC. Amino acids: CASSPRGRGDYEQYF.

This clone came up a few times. The chain carries TRBV7-2 and TRBJ1-5; D is undetermined. Trimming took 2 bases from V and 2 from J, leaving 7 bases between them. The germline CDR1 and CDR2 sequences are SGHTA and FQGNSA. The CDR3 extends over 14 amino acids. CDR3 sequence: CASSLKGGNQPQHF. CDR3 sequence (DNA): TGTGCCAGCAGCTTAAAGGGAGGCAATCAGCCCCAGCATTTT.

The rearrangement links TRBV5-6 to TRBJ1-1; D not resolved. This CDR3 comprises 15 residues. Germline assignment: CDR1 SGHDT and CDR2 YYEEEE. Trimming removed 5 bases at V and 0 bases at J, with 14 bases between. CDR3: CASSIGVEMNTEAFF. DNA for the CDR3: TGTGCCAGCAGTATCGGAGTAGAAATGAACACTGAAGCTTTCTTT. The full variable domain, rest sourced from reference TRBV5-6 and TRBJ1-1, is DAGVTQSPTHLIKTRGQQVTLRCSPKSGHDTVSWYQQALGQGPQFIFQYYEEEERQRGNFPDRFSGHQFPNYSSELNVNALLLGDSALYLCASSIGVEMNTEAFFGQGTRLTVV.

This chain links TRBV3-1 (or the pseudogene TRBV3-2) with TRBJ2-7, with 7 bases that match TRBD1. V trimming: 4 bases; J trimming: 0 bases; junction bases outside the gene matches: 6. This CDR3 is 15 amino acids long. Germline V CDR1 and CDR2: LGHDT, YNNKEL (reference sequence). CDR3 protein: CASSPGQVSSYEQYF. CDR3 DNA: TGTGCCAGCAGCCCAGGACAGGTGAGCTCCTACGAGCAGTACTTC.

The rearrangement uses TRBV7-9 and TRBJ2-7, with 7 positions matching TRBD2. V was clipped by 5 bases and J by 4 bases; unmatched bases: 8. The CDR3 spans 14 residues. The germline V gene has CDR1 SEHNR and CDR2 FQNEAQ (reference sequence). In DNA, the CDR3 is TGTGCCAGCAGCCAACCCCCCGGGGGGTACGAGCAGTACTTC. Translation: CASSQPPGGYEQYF. The variable domain in full, completed from reference TRBV7-9 and TRBJ2-7, reads DTGVSQNPRHKITKRGQNVTFRCDPISEHNRLYWYRQTLGQGPEFLTYFQNEAQLEKSRLLSDRFSAERPKGSFSTLEIQRTEQGDSAMYLCASSQPPGGYEQYFGPGTRLTVT.

The chain couples TRBV18 to TRBJ1-1, with a weak D call TRBD1 (5 bases). This CDR3 is built from 13 residues. CDR1 is KGHSH, CDR2 LQKENI, per germline. V lost 2 bases to trimming and J lost 7 bases, with 11 bases between them. The CDR3 DNA reads as TGTGCCAGCTCACCAGGCGGGGGGAATGAAGCTTTCTTT. Protein sequence: CASSPGGGNEAFF.

The chain's CDR3 is CASSPQGEGEQFF. CDR3 DNA sequence: TGTGCCAGCTCACCACAGGGGGAGGGTGAGCAGTTCTTC. The chain links TRBV18 to TRBJ2-1; possibly TRBD2 for D (7 bases). The CDR3 is 13 amino acids. Between the trimmed V and J ends, which lost 1 base and 9 bases, there was a span of 10 bases. Looked up from germline, CDR1 is KGHSH and CDR2 is LQKENI.

The rearrangement joins TRBV30 to TRBJ1-1, with TRBD1 matching over 7 bases. V was clipped by 4 bases and J by 2 bases; unmatched bases: 4. Per germline, CDR1 GTSNPN and CDR2 SVGIG (reference sequence). CDR3 length equals 13 residues. The CDR3 DNA is TGTGCCTGGACGAGGGACAGCAACACTGAAGCTTTCTTT. Translated: CAWTRDSNTEAFF.

This clone was seen a single time. The chain employs TRBV27 and TRBJ2-5; 7 bases line up with TRBD1. The ends lost 10 bases at V and 2 bases at J; junction bases unmatched: 7. Germline CDR1 MNHEY, CDR2 SMNVEV (reference sequence). The CDR3 covers 13 residues. The CDR3 nucleotides are TGTGCCAAAAGGGACAGAGGACAAGAGACCCAGTACTTC. This sequence encodes CAKRDRGQETQYF.

This clone was seen just once. The chain links TRBV2 to TRBJ2-3; the match to TRBD1 covers 7 bases. The CDR3 length is 16 residues. Germline CDR1 and CDR2: SNHLY and FYNNEI. The V and J ends lost 5 bases and 2 bases, in that order; junction bases with no gene match: 10. DNA of the CDR3: TGTGCCAGCAGTACGATCCGGGACAGATTCACAGATACGCAGTATTTT. Translation gives CASSTIRDRFTDTQYF.

The rearrangement uses TRBV5-1 and TRBJ2-7, with D possibly being TRBD1 (6 bases). CDR1 is SGHRS, CDR2 YFSETQ, per germline. V was shortened by 5 bases and J by 3 bases, with 12 bases between the two germline ends. This CDR3 is 13 amino acids long. The CDR3 is CASSPTGSYEQYF. DNA for the CDR3: TGCGCCAGCAGTCCCACAGGGAGCTACGAGCAGTACTTC.

The V and J genes are TRBV28 and TRBJ2-7; 9 bases fit TRBD1. This CDR3 spans 15 amino acids. V shed 8 bases, J shed 3 bases, and the junction held 11 bases outside the gene matches. CDR1 is MDHEN and CDR2 is SYDVKM in the germline V gene. CDR3 sequence (DNA): TGTGCCAGCGGGGATGAGACAGGGGGAGTCTACGAGCAGTACTTC. Protein sequence: CASGDETGGVYEQYF.

The rearrangement links TRBV7-9 to TRBJ2-7; the match to TRBD2 covers 12 bases. The CDR3 contains 16 residues. Germline values: CDR1 SEHNR, CDR2 FQNEAQ (reference sequence). V shed 4 bases and J 4 bases; nucleotides not matched to a gene: 8. The CDR3 protein is CASSSHRLAGAYEQYF. The CDR3 DNA reads as TGTGCCAGCAGCTCCCATCGACTAGCGGGGGCATACGAGCAGTACTTC.

CDR3 sequence: CATSRKGAGTEAFF. The CDR3 bases are TGTGCCACCAGCAGGAAGGGGGCTGGAACTGAAGCTTTCTTT. The chain uses TRBV15 and TRBJ1-1, with 7 bases matching TRBD1. The CDR3 is 14 residues long. Germline trimming cut 3 bases from V and 5 bases from J; bases unmatched to any gene: 6. CDR1 is LNHNV and CDR2 is YYDKDF in the germline V gene (reference sequence).

The rearrangement links TRBV7-2 to TRBJ1-1; D perhaps matches TRBD1 (6 bases). Germline CDR1 SGHTA, CDR2 FQGNSA. Trimming left V 2 bases short and J 2 bases short, with 18 bases between. The CDR3 totals 17 residues. In nucleotides, the CDR3 is TGTGCCAGCAGCTTAACGGGAGGCGGGGGCTATAACACTGAAGCTTTCTTT. It translates to CASSLTGGGGYNTEAFF.

J is TRBJ2-2 and V is TRBV5-4; TRBD1 aligns across 10 bases. Trimming at V came to 8 bases and at J to 7 bases, leaving 8 bases not matched to a gene. Germline V gene lookup returns CDR1 SGHNT and CDR2 YYREEE (reference sequence). This CDR3 spans 14 amino acids. The CDR3: CARPGTGEIGELFF. CDR3 sequence (DNA): TGTGCCAGGCCGGGGACAGGGGAGATCGGGGAGCTGTTTTTT. Filled out from reference TRBV5-4 and TRBJ2-2, the complete variable domain reads ETGVTQSPTHLIKTRGQQVTLRCSSQSGHNTVSWYQQALGQGPQFIFQYYREEENGRGNFPPRFSGLQFPNYSSELNVNALELDDSALYLCARPGTGEIGELFFGEGSRLTVL.

This chain joins TRBV7-6 and TRBJ1-5; no clear D. This CDR3 has 13 amino acids. The V end was cut by 5 bases, the J end by 4 bases, with 9 bases between. CDR1 SGHVS and CDR2 FNYEAQ come from the germline V gene. The CDR3 region is CASSPTENQPQHF. CDR3 coding DNA: TGTGCCAGCAGCCCTACTGAGAATCAGCCCCAGCATTTT. The variable domain in full, with the rest retrieved from reference TRBV7-6 and TRBJ1-5, is GAGVSQSPRYKVTKRGQDVALRCDPISGHVSLYWYRQALGQGPEFLTYFNYEAQQDKSGLPNDRFSAERPEGSISTLTIQRTEQRDSAMYRCASSPTENQPQHFGDGTRLSIL.

This chain links TRBV29-1 with TRBJ2-1; 10 positions match TRBD2. Germline values: CDR1 SQVTM, CDR2 ANQGSEA. This CDR3 is built from 13 residues. Trimming cost V 8 bases and J 5 bases; bases outside gene matches: 6. This CDR3 reads CSLSSGGDNEQFF. DNA for the CDR3: TGCAGCCTGAGCAGCGGGGGGGACAATGAGCAGTTCTTC.

This clone was detected a few times. The chain recombines TRBV19 with TRBJ1-1; TRBD1 agrees at 10 bases. V shed 1 base, J shed 4 bases, and the junction held 6 bases outside the gene matches. The CDR3 is 16 residues long. Germline loops: CDR1 LNHDA, CDR2 SQIVND (reference sequence). CDR3 in DNA: TGTGCCAGTAGTATAGTAGGAGACAGGGGGCGCACTGAAGCTTTCTTT. Translating it yields CASSIVGDRGRTEAFF. Full variable domain (missing parts from reference TRBV19 and TRBJ1-1): DGGITQSPKYLFRKEGQNVTLSCEQNLNHDAMYWYRQDPGQGLRLIYYSQIVNDFQKGDIAEGYSVSREKKESFPLTVTSAQKNPTAFYLCASSIVGDRGRTEAFFGQGTRLTVV.

The V gene is TRBV2, the J gene TRBJ2-7, with 10 bases fitting TRBD2. Trimming cost V 5 bases and J 4 bases; bases outside gene matches: 5. The CDR3 runs to 14 residues. The germline V gene has CDR1 SNHLY and CDR2 FYNNEI. This CDR3 reads CASSSGLALYEQYF. The CDR3 DNA reads as TGTGCCAGCAGTTCGGGACTAGCGTTATACGAGCAGTACTTC. Combining the CDR3 with reference TRBV2 and TRBJ2-7 gives the whole variable domain EPEVTQTPSHQVTQMGQEVILRCVPISNHLYFYWYRQILGQKVEFLVSFYNNEISEKSEIFDDQFSVERPDGSNFTLKIRSTKLEDSAMYFCASSSGLALYEQYFGPGTRLTVT.